This TCR beta chain stems from a study of T-cell memory formation after mild COVID-19. Study background: Among the donors, TCR clusters were largely specific to each donor.

The V end was cut by 2 bases, the J end by 5 bases, with 6 bases between. The CDR3 is 13 amino acids. General observations from the study: Of the contracting clones, CD4+ ones lay mainly in CM and EM, and CD8+ ones in EMRA.

Details on this clonotype: Its antigen is unidentified.

UMIs and sample barcodes were carried by the TCR alpha and TCR beta cDNA libraries that 5'RACE produced using constant-segment primers. Via MiXCR, TCRdb re-called the 5' RACE reads, giving one row per CDR3 protein. The table includes 140,000 or so distinct CDR3 sequences, roughly a fifth detected once. The rearrangement links TRBV12-3 or TRBV12-4 to TRBJ1-4; no definite D call. This clonotype was obtained from an adult woman who had mild COVID-19 (a few samples of this study predate the infection). Cell type and time point are not known. Source material: PBMCs or a T cell subset sorted from them (not recorded which). The CDR3 here is CASSLSGNEKLFF. For the CDR3, the DNA is TGTGCCAGCAGTTTATCCGGGAATGAAAAACTGTTTTTT.